The subject of this entry is one T cell receptor beta chain. The data derive from a study of blood T cell repertoires in COVID-19. Background on the study: COVID-19 samples collected from the United States, Italy and Spain covered acute and convalescent phases. The cDNA or gDNA used as material had been derived from T cells, B-cell-depleted T cells, or PBMCs.

As originally analysed: The authors estimated nucleated cell counts from reference gene primer amplification. Some clones are missing from TCRdb's copy, which holds only in-frame ones; the method was immunoSEQ multiplex PCR. The V and J calls and clone size were taken over from that table, and D and trimming were inferred from the DNA. Here the sample spans approximately 200,000 clones, approximately 80% being singletons. The CDR3 length is 16 residues. V was pared by 6 bases and J by 0 bases, with 16 bases between. The germline gives CDR1 ENHRY, CDR2 SYGVKD. V is TRBV10-3 and J is TRBJ2-3, with D perhaps TRBD1 (5 bases). The specimen was peripheral blood. This TCR derives from a human donor with acute or convalescent COVID-19. The donor label of this sample is uncertain. CDR3 protein: CAISDQDTTSTDTQYF. CDR3 sequence (DNA): TGTGCCATCAGCGACCAGGACACAACTAGCACAGATACGCAGTATTTT.